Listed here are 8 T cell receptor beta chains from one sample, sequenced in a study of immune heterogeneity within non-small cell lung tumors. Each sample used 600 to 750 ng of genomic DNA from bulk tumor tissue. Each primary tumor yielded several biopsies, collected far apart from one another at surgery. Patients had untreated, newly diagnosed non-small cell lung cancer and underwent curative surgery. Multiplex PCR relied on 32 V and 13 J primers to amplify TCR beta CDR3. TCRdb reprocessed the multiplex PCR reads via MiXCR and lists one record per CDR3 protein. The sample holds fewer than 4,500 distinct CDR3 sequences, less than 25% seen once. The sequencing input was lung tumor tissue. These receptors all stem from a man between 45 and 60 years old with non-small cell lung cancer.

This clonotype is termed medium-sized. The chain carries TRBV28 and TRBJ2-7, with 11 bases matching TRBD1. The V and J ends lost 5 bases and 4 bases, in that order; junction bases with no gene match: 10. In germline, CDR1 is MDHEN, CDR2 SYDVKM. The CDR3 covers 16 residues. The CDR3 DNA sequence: TGTGCCAGCAGTGTCCACGGGGGACAGGGGGAATACGAGCAGTACTTC. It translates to CASSVHGGQGEYEQYF.

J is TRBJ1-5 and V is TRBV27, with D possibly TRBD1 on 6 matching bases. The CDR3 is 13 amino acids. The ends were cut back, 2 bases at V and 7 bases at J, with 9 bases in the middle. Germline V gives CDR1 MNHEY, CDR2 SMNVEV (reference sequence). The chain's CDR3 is CASSLRGDQPQHF. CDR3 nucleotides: TGTGCCAGCAGTTTAAGGGGGGACCAGCCCCAGCATTTT.

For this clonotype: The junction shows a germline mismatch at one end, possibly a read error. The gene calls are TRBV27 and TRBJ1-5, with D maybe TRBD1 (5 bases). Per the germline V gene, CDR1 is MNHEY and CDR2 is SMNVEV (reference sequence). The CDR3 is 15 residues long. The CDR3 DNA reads TGTGCCAGCAGTTTACTGGGAAGGGGTAATCAGCCCCCGCATTTT. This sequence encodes CASSLLGRGNQPPHF.

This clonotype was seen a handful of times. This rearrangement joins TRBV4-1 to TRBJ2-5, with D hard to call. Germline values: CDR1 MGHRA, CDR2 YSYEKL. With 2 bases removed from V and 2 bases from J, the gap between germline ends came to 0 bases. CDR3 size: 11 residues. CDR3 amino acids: CASSQQETQYF. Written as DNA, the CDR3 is TGCGCCAGCAGCCAACAAGAGACCCAGTACTTC.

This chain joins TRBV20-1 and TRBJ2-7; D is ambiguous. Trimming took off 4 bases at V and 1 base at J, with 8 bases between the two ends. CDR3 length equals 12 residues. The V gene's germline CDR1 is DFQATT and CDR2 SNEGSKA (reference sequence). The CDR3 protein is CSANGDSYEQYF. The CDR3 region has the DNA TGCAGTGCTAATGGTGATTCCTACGAGCAGTACTTC.

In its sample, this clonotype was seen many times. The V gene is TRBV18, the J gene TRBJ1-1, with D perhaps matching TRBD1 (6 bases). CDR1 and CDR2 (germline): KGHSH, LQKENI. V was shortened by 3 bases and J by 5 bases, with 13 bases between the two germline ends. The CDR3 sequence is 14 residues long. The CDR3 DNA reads TGTGCCAGCTCACCCGGGTCAACAGGGACTGAAGCTTTCTTT. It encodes CASSPGSTGTEAFF.

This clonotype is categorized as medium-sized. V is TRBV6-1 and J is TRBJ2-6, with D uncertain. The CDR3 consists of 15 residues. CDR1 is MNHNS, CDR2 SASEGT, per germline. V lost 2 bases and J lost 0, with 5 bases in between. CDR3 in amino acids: CASSELYSGANVLTF. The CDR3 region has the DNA TGTGCCAGCAGTGAACTATACTCTGGGGCCAACGTCCTGACTTTC.

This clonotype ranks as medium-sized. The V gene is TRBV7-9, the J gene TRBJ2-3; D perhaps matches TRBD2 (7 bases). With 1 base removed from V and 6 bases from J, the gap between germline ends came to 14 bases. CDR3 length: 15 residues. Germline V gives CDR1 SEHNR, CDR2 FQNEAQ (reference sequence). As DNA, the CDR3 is TGTGCCAGCAGCTTAGGGGGGGGGGACAAGGATACGCAGTATTTT. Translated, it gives CASSLGGGDKDTQYF. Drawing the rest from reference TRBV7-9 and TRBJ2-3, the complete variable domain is DTGVSQNPRHKITKRGQNVTFRCDPISEHNRLYWYRQTLGQGPEFLTYFQNEAQLEKSRLLSDRFSAERPKGSFSTLEIQRTEQGDSAMYLCASSLGGGDKDTQYFGPGTRLTVL.